The 10 T cell receptor beta chains listed next were all sequenced from one sample in a study of CD8+CD57+ T cells in acquired aplastic anemia. Genomic DNA served as template for TCR beta VDJ and CDR3 profiling. A single record per CDR3 protein comes from TCRdb applying MiXCR to the reads. The sample holds approximately 380,000 distinct CDR3 sequences, about two thirds seen once. Sequencing was carried out using sorted CD4+, CD8+, or CD8+CD57+ T cells (not recorded which) from PBMCs. All receptors come from a human donor in good health, serving as a control.

This clonotype has a single count. V usage is TRBV5-4 and J usage is TRBJ2-7; D unclear. Between the trimmed V and J ends, which lost 3 bases and 7 bases, there was a span of 8 bases. The CDR3 runs 11 residues. The germline CDR1 and CDR2 sequences are SGHNT and YYREEE (reference sequence). The CDR3 region has the DNA TGTGCCAGCAGCTGTAAGCAGGAGCAGTACTTC. Its translation: CASSCKQEQYF.

This chain links TRBV2 with TRBJ1-2; 10 nucleotides align to TRBD1. The ends lost 5 bases at V and 7 bases at J; junction bases unmatched: 7. The CDR3 sequence is 14 residues long. From germline, CDR1 is SNHLY and CDR2 FYNNEI. CDR3 amino acids: CASSYSRTGGGYTF. The CDR3 nucleotides read TGTGCCAGCAGTTACTCGAGGACAGGGGGTGGCTACACCTTC.

This clonotype appeared many times. The chain uses TRBV18 and TRBJ1-2, with a possible D match to TRBD1 (5 bases). Between the trimmed V and J ends, which lost 4 bases and 3 bases, there was a span of 12 bases. The germline V gene encodes CDR1 KGHSH and CDR2 LQKENI. The CDR3 contains 14 residues. The CDR3 protein is CASSLDQGHYGYTF. The DNA of the CDR3 is TGTGCCAGCTCACTAGATCAGGGTCACTATGGCTACACCTTC.

The chain is built from TRBV7-2 and TRBJ2-2; TRBD1 matches at 7 bases. Germline V lookup: CDR1 SGHTA, CDR2 FQGNSA. The CDR3 loop spans 15 amino acids. V dropped 5 bases and J dropped 17; count of bases not matched to a gene: 20. As DNA, the CDR3 is TGTGCCAGCAGCCTTAGCAGGGGGAACACTGAAGCTTTCTTTTTT. Encoded protein: CASSLSRGNTEAFFF.

The chain joins TRBV7-9 to TRBJ1-5, with D possibly matching TRBD1 (6 bases). The CDR3 is 15 residues long. Looked up from germline, CDR1 is SEHNR and CDR2 is FQNEAQ (reference sequence). V was shortened by 4 bases and J by 10 bases, with 20 bases between the two germline ends. CDR3 coding DNA: TGTGCCAGCAGCTCGGGACATGGGGGTAAGCACCCCCAGCATTTT. Translating gives CASSSGHGGKHPQHF.

The rearrangement joins TRBV5-4 to TRBJ1-1; 9 positions match TRBD1. The CDR3 is made up of 17 amino acids. Trimming cost V 5 bases and J 0 bases; bases outside gene matches: 11. Germline V lookup: CDR1 SGHNT, CDR2 YYREEE (reference sequence). CDR3 DNA sequence: TGTGCCAGCAGGCTGACAGGGGGGGCCACTTTGAACACTGAAGCTTTCTTT. Its translation: CASRLTGGATLNTEAFF. Complete variable domain (other parts from reference TRBV5-4 and TRBJ1-1): ETGVTQSPTHLIKTRGQQVTLRCSSQSGHNTVSWYQQALGQGPQFIFQYYREEENGRGNFPPRFSGLQFPNYSSELNVNALELDDSALYLCASRLTGGATLNTEAFFGQGTRLTVV.

Only one count was recorded for this clonotype. At one boundary the junction diverges from the germline segment, which might be a read error. The V call is TRBV7-9, the J call TRBJ1-6; tentative D call: TRBD1 (5 bases). The CDR3 consists of 14 residues. Germline V lookup: CDR1 SEHNR, CDR2 FQNEAQ (reference sequence). DNA of the CDR3: TGTGCCAGCAGTCCAGGGCCGGCTGAGCATTTCCTCGGGTTT. It is translated as CASSPGPAEHFLGF.

The chain uses TRBV9 and TRBJ2-5; D ambiguous. The germline gives CDR1 SGDLS, CDR2 YYNGEE. CDR3 length: 14 amino acids. V lost 0 bases and J lost 4, with 10 bases in between. As DNA, the CDR3 is TGTGCCAGCAGCGTAGGTCAGCACCTAGAGACCCAGTACTTC. Encoded protein: CASSVGQHLETQYF.

The chain employs TRBV27 and TRBJ2-1; TRBD1 agrees at 10 bases. This CDR3 comprises 15 residues. Germline lookup yields CDR1 MNHEY and CDR2 SMNVEV (reference sequence). The J segment lost 7 bases and the V segment lost 0 bases, leaving 3 bases of the junction unmatched. DNA for the CDR3: TGTGCCAGCAGTTTATCCGGGACAGGGGCGAATGAGCAGTTCTTC. Translating gives CASSLSGTGANEQFF.

Details on this clonotype: The junction does not match germline at one end; this may be a read error. This chain uses TRBV5-4 with TRBJ1-6; 7 bases agree with TRBD1. The germline V gene has CDR1 SGHNT and CDR2 YYREEE (reference sequence). The CDR3 contains 16 residues. The DNA for the CDR3 is TGTGCCAGAAGCTTGGGGACAGTGGGTTATGATTCACCCCTCCACTTT. Amino acid sequence: CARSLGTVGYDSPLHF.